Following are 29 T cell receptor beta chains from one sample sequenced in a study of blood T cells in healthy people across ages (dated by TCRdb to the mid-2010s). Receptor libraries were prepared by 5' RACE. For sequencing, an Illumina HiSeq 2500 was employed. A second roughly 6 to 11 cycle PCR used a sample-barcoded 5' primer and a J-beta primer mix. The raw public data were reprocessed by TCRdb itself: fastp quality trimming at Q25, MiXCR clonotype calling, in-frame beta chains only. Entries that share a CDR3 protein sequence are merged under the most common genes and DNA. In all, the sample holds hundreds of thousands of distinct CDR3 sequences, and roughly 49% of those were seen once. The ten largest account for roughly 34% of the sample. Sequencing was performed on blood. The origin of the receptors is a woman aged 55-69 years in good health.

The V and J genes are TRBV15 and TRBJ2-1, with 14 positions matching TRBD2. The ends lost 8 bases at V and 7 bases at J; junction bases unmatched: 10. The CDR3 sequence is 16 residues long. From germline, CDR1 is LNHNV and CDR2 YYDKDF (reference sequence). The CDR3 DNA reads TGTGCCACCGGCACGGGGCGACTAGCGGGAGGGAATGAGCAGTTCTTC. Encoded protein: CATGTGRLAGGNEQFF.

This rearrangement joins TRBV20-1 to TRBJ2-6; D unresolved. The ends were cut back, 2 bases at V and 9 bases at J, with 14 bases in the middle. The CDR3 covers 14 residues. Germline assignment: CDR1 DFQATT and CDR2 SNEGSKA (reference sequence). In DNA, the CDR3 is TGCAGTGCTAGAAATGCCGCCGGGCACAACGTCCTGACTTTC. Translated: CSARNAAGHNVLTF.

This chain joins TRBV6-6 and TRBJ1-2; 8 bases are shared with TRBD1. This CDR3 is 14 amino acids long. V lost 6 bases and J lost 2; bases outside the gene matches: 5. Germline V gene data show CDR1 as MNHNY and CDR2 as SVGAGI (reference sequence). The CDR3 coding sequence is TGTGCCAGCAGAGACCGGGACAGGAACTATGGCTACACCTTC. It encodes CASRDRDRNYGYTF.

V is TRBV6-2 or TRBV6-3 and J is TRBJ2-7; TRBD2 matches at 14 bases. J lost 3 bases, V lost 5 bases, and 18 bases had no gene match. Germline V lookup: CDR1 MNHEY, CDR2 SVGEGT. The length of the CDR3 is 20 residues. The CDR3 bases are TGTGCCAGCAGTACTTCAACCGGGACTAGCGGGAGAATAAGGATCTACGAGCAGTACTTC. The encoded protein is CASSTSTGTSGRIRIYEQYF.

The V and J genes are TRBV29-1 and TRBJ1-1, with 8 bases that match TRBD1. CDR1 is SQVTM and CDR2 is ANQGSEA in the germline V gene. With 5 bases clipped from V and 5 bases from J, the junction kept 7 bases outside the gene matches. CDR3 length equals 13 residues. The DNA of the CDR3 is TGCAGCGTTAGGGGACAGGTGGGGACTGAAGCTTTCTTT. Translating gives CSVRGQVGTEAFF.

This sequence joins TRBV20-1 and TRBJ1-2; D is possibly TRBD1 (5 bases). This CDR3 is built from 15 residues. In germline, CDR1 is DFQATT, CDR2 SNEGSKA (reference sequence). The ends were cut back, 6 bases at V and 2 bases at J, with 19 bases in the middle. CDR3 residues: CSAPAAGKVNYGYTF. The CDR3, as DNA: TGCAGTGCCCCAGCGGCAGGGAAAGTGAACTATGGCTACACCTTC.

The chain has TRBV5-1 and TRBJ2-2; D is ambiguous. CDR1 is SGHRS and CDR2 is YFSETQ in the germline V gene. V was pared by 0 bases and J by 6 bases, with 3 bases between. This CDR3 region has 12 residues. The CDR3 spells CASSLEPGELFF. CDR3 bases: TGCGCCAGCAGCTTGGAACCCGGGGAGCTGTTTTTT. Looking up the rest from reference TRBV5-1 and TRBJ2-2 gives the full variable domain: KAGVTQTPRYLIKTRGQQVTLSCSPISGHRSVSWYQQTPGQGLQFLFEYFSETQRNKGNFPGRFSGRQFSNSRSEMNVSTLELGDSALYLCASSLEPGELFFGEGSRLTVL.

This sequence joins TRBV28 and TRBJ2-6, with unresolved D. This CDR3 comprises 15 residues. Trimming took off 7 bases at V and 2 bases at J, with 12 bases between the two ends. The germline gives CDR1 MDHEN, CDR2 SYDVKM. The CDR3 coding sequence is TGTGCCAGCAATCCAAGGGCGACTGGGGCCAACGTCCTGACTTTC. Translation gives CASNPRATGANVLTF.

As DNA, the CDR3 is TGTGCCAGCACCAACGTCGGGACAGGGCAGGACGAGCAGTACTTC. Its translation: CASTNVGTGQDEQYF. The V call is TRBV27, the J call TRBJ2-7; 9 bases map to TRBD1. This CDR3 has 15 amino acids. Germline lookup yields CDR1 MNHEY and CDR2 SMNVEV (reference sequence). With 7 bases clipped from V and 5 bases from J, the junction kept 12 bases outside the gene matches.

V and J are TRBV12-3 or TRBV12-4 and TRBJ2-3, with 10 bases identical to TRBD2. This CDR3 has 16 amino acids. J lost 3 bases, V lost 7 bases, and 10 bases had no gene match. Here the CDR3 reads CASKRSASGRTDTQYF. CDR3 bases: TGTGCCAGCAAACGGTCGGCTAGCGGGAGAACAGATACGCAGTATTTT.

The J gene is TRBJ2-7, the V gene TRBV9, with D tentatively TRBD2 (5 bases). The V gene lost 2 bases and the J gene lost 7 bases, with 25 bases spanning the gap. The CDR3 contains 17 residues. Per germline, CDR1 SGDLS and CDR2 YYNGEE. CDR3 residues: CASSVSSDQTSGSEQYF. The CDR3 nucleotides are TGTGCCAGCAGCGTCTCGTCAGACCAAACTAGTGGCAGTGAGCAGTACTTC.

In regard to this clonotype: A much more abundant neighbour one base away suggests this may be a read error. In DNA, the CDR3 is TGCAGTGCTGGAAGACAGGGCGGTTCGAATGAGCAGTACTTC. Translating it yields CSAGRQGGSNEQYF. J is TRBJ2-5 and V is TRBV20-1; TRBD1 agrees at 7 bases. The CDR3 covers 14 residues. The ends lost 5 bases at V and 11 bases at J; junction bases unmatched: 17. The germline CDR1 and CDR2 sequences are DFQATT and SNEGSKA (reference sequence).

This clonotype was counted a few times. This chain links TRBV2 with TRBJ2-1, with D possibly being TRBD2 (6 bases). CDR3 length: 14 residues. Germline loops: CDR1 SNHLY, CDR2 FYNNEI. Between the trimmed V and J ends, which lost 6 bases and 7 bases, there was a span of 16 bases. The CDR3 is CASSGGTTRNEQFF. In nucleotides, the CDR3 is TGTGCCAGCAGCGGGGGAACAACGCGAAATGAGCAGTTCTTC.

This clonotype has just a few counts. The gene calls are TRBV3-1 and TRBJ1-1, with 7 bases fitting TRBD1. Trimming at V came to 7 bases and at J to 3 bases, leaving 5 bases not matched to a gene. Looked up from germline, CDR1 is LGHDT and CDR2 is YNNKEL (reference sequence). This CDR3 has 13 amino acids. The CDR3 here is CASTRGVDTEAFF. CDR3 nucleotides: TGTGCCAGCACCAGGGGGGTTGACACTGAAGCTTTCTTT.

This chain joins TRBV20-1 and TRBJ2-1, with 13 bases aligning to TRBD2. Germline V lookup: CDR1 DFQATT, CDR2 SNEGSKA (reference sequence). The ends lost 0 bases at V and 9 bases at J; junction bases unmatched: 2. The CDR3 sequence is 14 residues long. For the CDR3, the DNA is TGCAGTGCTAGAGACACTAGCGGGAGGGTTGAGCAGTTCTTC. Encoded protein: CSARDTSGRVEQFF.

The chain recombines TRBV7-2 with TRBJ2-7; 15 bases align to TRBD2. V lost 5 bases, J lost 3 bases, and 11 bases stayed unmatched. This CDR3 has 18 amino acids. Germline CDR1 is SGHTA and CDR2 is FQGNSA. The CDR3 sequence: CASSPPGLAGGPLYEQYF. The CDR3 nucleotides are TGTGCCAGCAGCCCGCCCGGACTAGCGGGAGGGCCGCTCTACGAGCAGTACTTC. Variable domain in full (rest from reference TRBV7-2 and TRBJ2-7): GAGVSQSPSNKVTEKGKDVELRCDPISGHTALYWYRQSLGQGLEFLIYFQGNSAPDKSGLPSDRFSAERTGGSVSTLTIQRTQQEDSAVYLCASSPPGLAGGPLYEQYFGPGTRLTVT.

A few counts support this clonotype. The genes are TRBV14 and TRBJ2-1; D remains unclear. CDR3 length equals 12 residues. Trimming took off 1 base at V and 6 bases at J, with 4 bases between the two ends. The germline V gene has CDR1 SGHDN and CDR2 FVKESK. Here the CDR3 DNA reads TGTGCCAGCAGCCAAGCAGTCAATGAGCAGTTCTTC. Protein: CASSQAVNEQFF.

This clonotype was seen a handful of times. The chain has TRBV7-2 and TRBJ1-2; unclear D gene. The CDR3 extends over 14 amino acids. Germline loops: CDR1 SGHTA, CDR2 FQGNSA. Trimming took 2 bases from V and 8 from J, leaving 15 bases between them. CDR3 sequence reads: CASSLTGPLDGYTF. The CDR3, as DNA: TGTGCCAGCAGCTTAACGGGCCCCCTGGACGGCTACACCTTC.

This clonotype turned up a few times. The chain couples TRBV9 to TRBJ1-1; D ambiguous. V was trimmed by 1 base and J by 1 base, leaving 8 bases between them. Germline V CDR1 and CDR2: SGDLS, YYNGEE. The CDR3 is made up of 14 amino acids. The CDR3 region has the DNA TGTGCCAGCAGCGTAAGCGCCTCGAACACTGAAGCTTTCTTT. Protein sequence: CASSVSASNTEAFF.

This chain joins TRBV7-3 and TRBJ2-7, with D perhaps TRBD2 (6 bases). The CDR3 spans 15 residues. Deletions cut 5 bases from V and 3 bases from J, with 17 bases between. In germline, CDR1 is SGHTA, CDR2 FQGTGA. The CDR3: CASSPTGDSYYEQYF. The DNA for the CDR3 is TGTGCCAGCAGCCCTACGGGAGACAGCTACTACGAGCAGTACTTC. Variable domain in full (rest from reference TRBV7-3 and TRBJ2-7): GAGVSQTPSNKVTEKGKYVELRCDPISGHTALYWYRQSLGQGPEFLIYFQGTGAADDSGLPNDRFFAVRPEGSVSTLKIQRTERGDSAVYLCASSPTGDSYYEQYFGPGTRLTVT.

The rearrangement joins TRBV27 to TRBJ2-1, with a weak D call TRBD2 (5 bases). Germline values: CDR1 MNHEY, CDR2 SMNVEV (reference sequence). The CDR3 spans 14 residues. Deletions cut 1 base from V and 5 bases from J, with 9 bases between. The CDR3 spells CASSLYGKDNEQFF. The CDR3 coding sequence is TGTGCCAGCAGTTTATACGGGAAGGACAATGAGCAGTTCTTC.

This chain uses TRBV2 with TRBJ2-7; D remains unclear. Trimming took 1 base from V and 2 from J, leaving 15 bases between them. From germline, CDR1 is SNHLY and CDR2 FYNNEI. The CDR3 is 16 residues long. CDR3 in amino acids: CASSEGSPGAAYEQYF. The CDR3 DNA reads TGTGCCAGCAGTGAAGGAAGCCCGGGCGCGGCCTACGAGCAGTACTTC.

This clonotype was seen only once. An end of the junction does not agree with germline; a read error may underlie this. The CDR3, as DNA: TGTGCCAGCAGTGACTCTTTAGGGGGCGAGCAGTACTTC. Amino acids: CASSDSLGGEQYF. The V gene is TRBV6-5, the J gene TRBJ2-7; D perhaps matches TRBD1 (6 bases). Germline V gene sequence: CDR1 MNHEY, CDR2 SVGAGI. CDR3 length: 13 residues.

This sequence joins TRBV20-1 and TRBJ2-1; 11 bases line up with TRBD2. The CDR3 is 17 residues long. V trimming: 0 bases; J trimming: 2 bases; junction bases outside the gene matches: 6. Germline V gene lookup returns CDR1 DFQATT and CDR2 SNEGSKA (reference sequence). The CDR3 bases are TGCAGTGCTAGAGATACTAGCGGGAGACCGGCCTACAATGAGCAGTTCTTC. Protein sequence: CSARDTSGRPAYNEQFF.

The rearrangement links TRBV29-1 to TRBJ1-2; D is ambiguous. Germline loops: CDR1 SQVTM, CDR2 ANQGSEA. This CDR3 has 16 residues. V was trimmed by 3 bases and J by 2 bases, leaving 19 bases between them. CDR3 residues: CSVDGSRQGRNYGYTF. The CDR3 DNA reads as TGCAGCGTTGATGGTAGTCGGCAAGGCCGAAACTATGGCTACACCTTC.

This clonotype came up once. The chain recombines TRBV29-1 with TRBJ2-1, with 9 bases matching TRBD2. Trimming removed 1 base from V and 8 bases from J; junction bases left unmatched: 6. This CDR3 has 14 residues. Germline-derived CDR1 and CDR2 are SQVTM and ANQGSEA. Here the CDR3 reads CSVEGGRGVDEQFF. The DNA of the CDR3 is TGCAGCGTTGAAGGCGGGAGGGGTGTAGATGAGCAGTTCTTC.

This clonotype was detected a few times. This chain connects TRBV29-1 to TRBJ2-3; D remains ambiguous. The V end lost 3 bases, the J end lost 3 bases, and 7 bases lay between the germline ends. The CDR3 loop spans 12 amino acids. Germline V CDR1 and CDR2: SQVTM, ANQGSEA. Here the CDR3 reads CSVDPGTDTQYF. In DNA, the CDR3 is TGCAGCGTTGACCCGGGTACAGATACGCAGTATTTT.

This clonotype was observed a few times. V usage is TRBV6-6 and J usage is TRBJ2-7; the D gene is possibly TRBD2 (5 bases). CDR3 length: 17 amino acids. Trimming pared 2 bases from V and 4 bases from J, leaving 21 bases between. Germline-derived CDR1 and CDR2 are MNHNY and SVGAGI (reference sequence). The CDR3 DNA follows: TGTGCCAGCAGTTACGGTTTGGGCGGATTTAGCGATTACGAGCAGTACTTC. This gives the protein CASSYGLGGFSDYEQYF.

The CDR3 loop is CASSSSYWGYTF. CDR3 sequence (DNA): TGCGCCAGCAGCTCATCGTATTGGGGCTACACCTTC. The chain couples TRBV5-1 to TRBJ1-2; D unresolved. V shed 3 bases and J shed 8 bases, with 11 bases lying between them. The CDR3 loop spans 12 amino acids. Per the germline V gene, CDR1 is SGHRS and CDR2 is YFSETQ.